This T cell receptor (beta chain) was identified in a study of cytomegalovirus exposure and HLA in healthy donors. In regard to this clone: What it recognizes is unknown.

General study findings and limits: V- and J-gene trimming in TCR beta was tied to a missense DCLRE1C variant by an analysis performed later.

The PCR made use of 60 Vbeta and 13 Jbeta primers. Assay used: immunoSEQ multiplex PCR; TCRdb lists only in-frame clones, some missing. The table shows around 92,000 clones, with 65% to 80% occurring only once. The CDR3 length is 13 residues. Germline V lookup: CDR1 MNHEY, CDR2 SMNVEV (reference sequence). The chain combines TRBV27 with TRBJ2-5; D possibly corresponds to TRBD2 (5 bases). The DNA end favors TRBJ2-7, so the J call may be wrong. The specimen sequenced was PBMCs. This clonotype was sampled from a man in his 60s in good health and CMV-seropositive. CDR3 sequence reads: CASSFEGAYEQYF. The CDR3 nucleotides read TGTGCCAGCAGTTTTGAGGGCGCCTACGAGCAGTACTTC.